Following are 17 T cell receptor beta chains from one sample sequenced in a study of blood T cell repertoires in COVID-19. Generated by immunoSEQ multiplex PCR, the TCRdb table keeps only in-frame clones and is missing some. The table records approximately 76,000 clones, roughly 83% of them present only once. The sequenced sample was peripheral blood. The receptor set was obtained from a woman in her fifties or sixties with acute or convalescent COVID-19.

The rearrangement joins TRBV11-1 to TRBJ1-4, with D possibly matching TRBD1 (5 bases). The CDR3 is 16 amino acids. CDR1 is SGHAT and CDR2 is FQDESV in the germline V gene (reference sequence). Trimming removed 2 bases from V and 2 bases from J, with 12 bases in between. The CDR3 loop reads CASSLTQQDTNEKLFF. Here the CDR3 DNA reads TGTGCCAGCAGCTTAACACAACAGGATACTAATGAAAAACTGTTTTTT.

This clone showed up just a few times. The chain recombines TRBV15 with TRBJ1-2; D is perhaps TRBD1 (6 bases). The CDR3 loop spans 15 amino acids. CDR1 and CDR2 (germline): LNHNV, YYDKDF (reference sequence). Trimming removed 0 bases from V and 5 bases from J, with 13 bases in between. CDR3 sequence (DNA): TGTGCCACCAGCAGAGATCATACGACAGGATATGGCTACACCTTC. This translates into CATSRDHTTGYGYTF.

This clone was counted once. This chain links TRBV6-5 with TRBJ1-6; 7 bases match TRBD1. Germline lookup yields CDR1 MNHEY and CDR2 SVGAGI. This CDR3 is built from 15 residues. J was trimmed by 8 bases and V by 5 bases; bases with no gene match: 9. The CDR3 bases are TGTGCCAGCAGTACCTCGACAGGGTCGGATTCACCCCTCCACTTT. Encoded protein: CASSTSTGSDSPLHF.

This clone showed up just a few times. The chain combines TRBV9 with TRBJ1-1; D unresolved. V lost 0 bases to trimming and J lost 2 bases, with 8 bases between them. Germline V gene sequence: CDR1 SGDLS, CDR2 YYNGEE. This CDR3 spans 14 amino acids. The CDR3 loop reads CASSVEADNTEAFF. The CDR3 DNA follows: TGTGCCAGCAGCGTAGAGGCGGATAACACTGAAGCTTTCTTT.

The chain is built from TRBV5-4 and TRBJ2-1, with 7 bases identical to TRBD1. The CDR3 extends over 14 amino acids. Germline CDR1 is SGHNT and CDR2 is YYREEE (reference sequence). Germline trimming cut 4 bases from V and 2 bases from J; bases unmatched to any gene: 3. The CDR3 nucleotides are TGTGCCAGCAGCACTAGGGGGCCCTACAATGAGCAGTTCTTC. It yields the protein CASSTRGPYNEQFF.

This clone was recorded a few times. The CDR3 protein is CASSPGRGQTEAFF. The CDR3 nucleotides read TGTGCCAGCTCACCAGGAAGGGGGCAGACTGAAGCTTTCTTT. This chain uses TRBV18 with TRBJ1-1; 7 bases are a match to TRBD1. Germline CDR1 KGHSH, CDR2 LQKENI. V gave up 2 bases and J gave up 5 bases; unmatched junction bases: 5. The CDR3 totals 14 residues.

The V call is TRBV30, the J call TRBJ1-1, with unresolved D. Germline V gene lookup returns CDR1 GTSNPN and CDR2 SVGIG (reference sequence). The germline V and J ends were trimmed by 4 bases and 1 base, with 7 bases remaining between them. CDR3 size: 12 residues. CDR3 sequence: CAWNSPNTEAFF. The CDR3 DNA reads TGTGCCTGGAACAGCCCGAACACTGAAGCTTTCTTT.

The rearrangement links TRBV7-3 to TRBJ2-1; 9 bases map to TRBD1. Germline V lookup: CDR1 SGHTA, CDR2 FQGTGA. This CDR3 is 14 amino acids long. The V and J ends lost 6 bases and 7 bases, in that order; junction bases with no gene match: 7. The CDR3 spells CASSPGTGLNEQFF. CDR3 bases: TGTGCCAGCAGTCCTGGGACAGGGCTAAATGAGCAGTTCTTC. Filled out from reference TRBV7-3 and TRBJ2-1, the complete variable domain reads GAGVSQTPSNKVTEKGKYVELRCDPISGHTALYWYRQSLGQGPEFLIYFQGTGAADDSGLPNDRFFAVRPEGSVSTLKIQRTERGDSAVYLCASSPGTGLNEQFFGPGTRLTVL.

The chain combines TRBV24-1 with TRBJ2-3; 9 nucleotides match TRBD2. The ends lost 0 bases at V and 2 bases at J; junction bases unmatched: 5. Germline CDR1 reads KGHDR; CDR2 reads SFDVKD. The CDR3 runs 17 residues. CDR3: CATSDLSASGATDTQYF. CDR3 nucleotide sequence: TGTGCCACCAGTGATTTGTCGGCTAGCGGGGCCACAGATACGCAGTATTTT.

The chain's CDR3 is CASSPSGGPYEQYF. CDR3 in DNA: TGTGCCAGCAGCCCGAGCGGGGGGCCCTACGAGCAGTACTTC. The V and J genes are TRBV7-9 and TRBJ2-7; 9 positions match TRBD2. The CDR3 length is 14 residues. Germline assignment: CDR1 SEHNR and CDR2 FQNEAQ (reference sequence). V shed 5 bases and J 2 bases; nucleotides not matched to a gene: 4.

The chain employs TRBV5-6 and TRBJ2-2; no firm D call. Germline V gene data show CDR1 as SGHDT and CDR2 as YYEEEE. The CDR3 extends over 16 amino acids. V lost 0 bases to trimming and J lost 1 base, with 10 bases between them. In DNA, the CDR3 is TGTGCCAGCAGCTTGGCAGTCTCCTGGAACACCGGGGAGCTGTTTTTT. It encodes CASSLAVSWNTGELFF.

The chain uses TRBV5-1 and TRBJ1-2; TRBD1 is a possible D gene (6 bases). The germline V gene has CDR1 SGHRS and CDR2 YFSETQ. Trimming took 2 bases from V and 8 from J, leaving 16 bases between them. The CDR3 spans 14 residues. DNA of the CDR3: TGCGCCAGCAGCTTAACACAGGGAACCGAGGGCTACACCTTC. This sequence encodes CASSLTQGTEGYTF.

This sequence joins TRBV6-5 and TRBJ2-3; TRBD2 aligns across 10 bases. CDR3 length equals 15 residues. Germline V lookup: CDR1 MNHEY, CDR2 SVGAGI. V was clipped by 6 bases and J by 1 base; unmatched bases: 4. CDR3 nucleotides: TGTGCCAGCAGATCAGGACTAGCGGGCACAGATACGCAGTATTTT. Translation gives CASRSGLAGTDTQYF.

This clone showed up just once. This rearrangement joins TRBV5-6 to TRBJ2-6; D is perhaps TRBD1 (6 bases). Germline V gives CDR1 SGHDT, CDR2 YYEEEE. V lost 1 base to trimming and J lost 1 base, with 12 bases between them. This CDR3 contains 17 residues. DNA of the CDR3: TGTGCCAGCAGCTTGACCGGACAGACTTCTGGGGCCAACGTCCTGACTTTC. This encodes CASSLTGQTSGANVLTF.

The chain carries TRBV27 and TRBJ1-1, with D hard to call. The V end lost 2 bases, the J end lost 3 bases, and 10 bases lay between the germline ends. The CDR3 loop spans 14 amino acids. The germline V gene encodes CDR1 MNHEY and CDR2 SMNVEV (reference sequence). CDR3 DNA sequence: TGTGCCAGCAGTTTAAGCGGGAGCTACACTGAAGCTTTCTTT. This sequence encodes CASSLSGSYTEAFF.

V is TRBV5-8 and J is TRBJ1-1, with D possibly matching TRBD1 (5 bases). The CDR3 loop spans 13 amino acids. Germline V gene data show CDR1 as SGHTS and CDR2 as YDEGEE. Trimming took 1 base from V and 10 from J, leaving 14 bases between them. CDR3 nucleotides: TGTGCCAGCAGCTTGACCCGTTCGGGGGGAGCTTTCTTT. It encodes CASSLTRSGGAFF.

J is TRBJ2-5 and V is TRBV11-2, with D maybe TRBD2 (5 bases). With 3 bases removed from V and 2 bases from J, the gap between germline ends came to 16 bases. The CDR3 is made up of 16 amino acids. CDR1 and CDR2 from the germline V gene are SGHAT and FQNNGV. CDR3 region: CASSFSVRSGQETQYF. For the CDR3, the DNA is TGTGCCAGCAGCTTCTCTGTAAGGTCGGGGCAAGAGACCCAGTACTTC.